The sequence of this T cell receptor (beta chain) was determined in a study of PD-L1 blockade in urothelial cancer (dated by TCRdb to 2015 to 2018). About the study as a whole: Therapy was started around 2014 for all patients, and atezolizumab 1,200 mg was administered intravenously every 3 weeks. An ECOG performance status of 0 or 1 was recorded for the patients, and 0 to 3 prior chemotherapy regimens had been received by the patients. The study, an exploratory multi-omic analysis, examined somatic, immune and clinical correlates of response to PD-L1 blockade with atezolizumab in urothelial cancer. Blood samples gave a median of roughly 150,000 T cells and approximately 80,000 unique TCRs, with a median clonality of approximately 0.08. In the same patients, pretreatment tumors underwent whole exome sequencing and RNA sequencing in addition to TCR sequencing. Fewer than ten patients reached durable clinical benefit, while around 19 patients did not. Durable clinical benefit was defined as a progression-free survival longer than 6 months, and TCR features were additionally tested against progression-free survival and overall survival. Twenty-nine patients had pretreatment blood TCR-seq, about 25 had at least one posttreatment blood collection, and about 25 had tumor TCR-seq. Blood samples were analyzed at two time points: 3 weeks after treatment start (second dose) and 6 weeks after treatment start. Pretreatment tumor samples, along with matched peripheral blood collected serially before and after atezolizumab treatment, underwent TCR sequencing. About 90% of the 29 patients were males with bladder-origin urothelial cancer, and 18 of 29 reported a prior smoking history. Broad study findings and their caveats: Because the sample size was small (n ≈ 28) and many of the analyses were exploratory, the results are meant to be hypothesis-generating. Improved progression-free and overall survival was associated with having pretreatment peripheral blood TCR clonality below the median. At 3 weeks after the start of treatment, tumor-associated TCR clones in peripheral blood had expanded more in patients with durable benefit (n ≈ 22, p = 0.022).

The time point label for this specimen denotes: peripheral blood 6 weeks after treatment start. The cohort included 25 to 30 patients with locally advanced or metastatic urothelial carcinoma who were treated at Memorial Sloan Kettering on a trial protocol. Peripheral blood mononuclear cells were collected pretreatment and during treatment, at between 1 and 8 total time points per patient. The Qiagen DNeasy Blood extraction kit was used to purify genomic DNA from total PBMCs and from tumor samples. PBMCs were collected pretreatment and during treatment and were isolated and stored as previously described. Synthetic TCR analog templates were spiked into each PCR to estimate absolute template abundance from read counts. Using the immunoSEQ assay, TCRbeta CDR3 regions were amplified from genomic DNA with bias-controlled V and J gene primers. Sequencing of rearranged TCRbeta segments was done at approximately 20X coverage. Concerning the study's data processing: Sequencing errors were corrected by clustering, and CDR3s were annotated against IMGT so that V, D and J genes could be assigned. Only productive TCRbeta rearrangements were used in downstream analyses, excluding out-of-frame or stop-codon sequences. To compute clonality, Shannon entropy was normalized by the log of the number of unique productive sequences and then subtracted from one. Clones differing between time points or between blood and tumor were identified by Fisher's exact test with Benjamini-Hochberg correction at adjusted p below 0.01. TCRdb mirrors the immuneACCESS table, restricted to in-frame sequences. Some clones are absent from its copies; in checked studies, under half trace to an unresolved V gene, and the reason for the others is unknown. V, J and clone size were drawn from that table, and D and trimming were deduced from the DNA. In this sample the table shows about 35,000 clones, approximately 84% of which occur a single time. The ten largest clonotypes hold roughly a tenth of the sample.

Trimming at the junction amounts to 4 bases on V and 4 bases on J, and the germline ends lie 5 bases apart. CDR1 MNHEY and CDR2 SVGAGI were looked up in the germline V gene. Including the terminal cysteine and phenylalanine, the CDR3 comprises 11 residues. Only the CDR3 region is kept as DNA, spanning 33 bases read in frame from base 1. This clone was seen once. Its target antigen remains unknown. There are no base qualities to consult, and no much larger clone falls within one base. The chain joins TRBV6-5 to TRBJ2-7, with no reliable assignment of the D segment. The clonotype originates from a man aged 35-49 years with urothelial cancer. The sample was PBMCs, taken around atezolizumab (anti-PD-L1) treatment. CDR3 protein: CASSSQYEQYF. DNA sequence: TGTGCCAGCAGTTCCCAATACGAGCAGTACTTC.